Listed here are 5 T cell receptor beta chains from one sample, sequenced in a study of blood T cell repertoires in COVID-19. Generated by immunoSEQ multiplex PCR, the TCRdb table keeps only in-frame clones and is missing some. This repertoire shows 90,000 to 140,000 clones, approximately 80% found once; its top ten account for less than 45%. The sequencing input was peripheral blood. These receptor sequences come from a man older than 75 with acute or convalescent COVID-19.

This chain joins TRBV28 and TRBJ1-5; tentatively, D is TRBD1 (5 bases). Germline V gives CDR1 MDHEN, CDR2 SYDVKM. The CDR3 is 15 residues long. V shed 1 base and J shed 6 bases, with 13 bases lying between them. CDR3 region: CASSLLTGPSQPQHF. Written as DNA, the CDR3 is TGTGCCAGCAGTTTATTAACAGGCCCAAGTCAGCCCCAGCATTTT.

This clone occurred a few times. The chain uses TRBV12-3 or TRBV12-4 and TRBJ2-5, with D unclear. Between the trimmed V and J ends, which lost 6 bases and 5 bases, there was a span of 7 bases. The CDR3 has 11 amino acids. The CDR3, as DNA: TGTGCCAGCAGGGAGTGGGAGACCCAGTACTTC. Translating it yields CASREWETQYF.

The chain employs TRBV9 and TRBJ1-1; perhaps TRBD1 as D (5 bases). The CDR3 length is 17 residues. V was pared by 0 bases and J by 0 bases, with 15 bases between. Per the germline V gene, CDR1 is SGDLS and CDR2 is YYNGEE. As DNA, the CDR3 is TGTGCCAGCAGCGTAGGGTCGGGGGTTTCCATGAACACTGAAGCTTTCTTT. It translates to CASSVGSGVSMNTEAFF.

The V gene is TRBV29-1, the J gene TRBJ2-4; 9 bases fit TRBD1. The CDR3 covers 14 residues. The germline V gene encodes CDR1 SQVTM and CDR2 ANQGSEA. Trimming at V came to 5 bases and at J to 6 bases, leaving 8 bases not matched to a gene. DNA of the CDR3: TGCAGCGTTCGTGACAGGGGGTCGAGAAACATTCAGTACTTC. This codes for CSVRDRGSRNIQYF.

The rearrangement uses TRBV7-9 and TRBJ1-2, with D maybe TRBD1 (5 bases). This CDR3 has 15 residues. V was cut by 2 bases and J by 6 bases, with 16 bases left in between. Germline CDR1 is SEHNR and CDR2 is FQNEAQ (reference sequence). Here the CDR3 DNA reads TGTGCCAGCAGCTTATCGGCAGCCCAGGGCCATGGCTACACCTTC. Protein sequence: CASSLSAAQGHGYTF.